This T cell receptor beta chain is drawn from a study of OX40 agonist ivuxolimab in advanced cancers. Across the study: With ivuxolimab, an agonistic anti-OX40 (CD134) antibody, patients were treated.

Here immunoSEQ multiplex PCR was the method, and the copy in TCRdb shows in-frame clones only, minus some. The sample yields around 18,000 clones, approximately 80% seen once. Germline loops: CDR1 GTSNPN, CDR2 SVGIG (reference sequence). This CDR3 comprises 13 residues. The V gene lost 0 bases and the J gene lost 5 bases, with 11 bases spanning the gap. Comment on this clone: The antigen remains undetermined.

Study-wide results and limits: Averaged across samples, CD8+ T cells carried more expanded clones than CD4+ did. Certain nonresponding patients likewise had low normalized T-cell clonal expansion. By week 6 at 0.1 to 3.0 mg/kg, blood CD4+ and CD8+ T cells had expanded clonally.

The genes are TRBV30 and TRBJ2-7, with a weak D call TRBD2 (5 bases). The sequence was collected from an adult with an advanced solid tumor such as melanoma, head and neck, liver or kidney cancer. This material consisted of CD4+ or CD8+ T cells sorted from blood, taken in a trial of the OX40 agonist ivuxolimab. CDR3 nucleotides: TGTGCCTGGAGTGTACTAGAGGGAAACGAGCAGTACTTC. Encoded protein: CAWSVLEGNEQYF.